The clone carrying this TCR beta chain has just a few counts. As yet, its antigen is unknown. V was pared by 0 bases and J by 7 bases, with 15 bases between. The CDR3 has 14 amino acids. In germline, CDR1 is GTSNPN, CDR2 SVGIG (reference sequence). This sample is part of a study of beta chain features in type 1 diabetes. The overall study: Cell yields, gender and age were comparable in patients and healthy donors.

General observations from the study: People with Type 1 diabetes carried modestly yet significantly shorter TCRB CDR3s in all four CD4+ subsets.

The authors reverse transcribed all of the isolated RNA, so sequencing captured expressed TCRB transcripts. The table came from immunoSEQ multiplex PCR; TCRdb's copy has only in-frame clones and leaves some out. The sample has around 250,000 clones; 27% are singletons. The genes are TRBV30 and TRBJ2-5; tentative D call: TRBD1 (5 bases). The sequence came from a man younger than 45 in good health. Sequencing input: central memory CD4+ T cells from blood. The CDR3 region is CAWSVLGSRVTQYF. For the CDR3, the DNA is TGTGCCTGGAGTGTTCTCGGCAGCAGGGTGACCCAGTACTTC.